This record concerns one T cell receptor (beta chain) sequence. The antigen is undetermined. This specimen comes from a study of cytomegalovirus exposure and HLA in healthy donors. The CDR3 length is 15 residues. Germline-derived CDR1 and CDR2 are LGHNA and YSLEER. V was clipped by 0 bases and J by 5 bases, with 11 bases between them. Study-level findings and limits: Presence/absence analyses supposed approximately even sequencing depth among donors.

Primers included in the PCR were 60 Vbeta and 13 Jbeta primers. Repertoires were generated with immunoSEQ multiplex PCR, while TCRdb's copy carries only in-frame clones and drops some. The sample consists of 150,000 to 200,000 clones, about 80% of them appearing once. This sequence was found in a woman aged 25 to 45 in good health and CMV-seropositive. The sequencing sample was made of PBMCs. V and J are TRBV4-3 and TRBJ1-5; D is unresolved. CDR3 coding DNA: TGCGCCAGCAGCCAAGATGGTTTGGGAGATCAGCCCCAGCATTTT. It encodes CASSQDGLGDQPQHF.